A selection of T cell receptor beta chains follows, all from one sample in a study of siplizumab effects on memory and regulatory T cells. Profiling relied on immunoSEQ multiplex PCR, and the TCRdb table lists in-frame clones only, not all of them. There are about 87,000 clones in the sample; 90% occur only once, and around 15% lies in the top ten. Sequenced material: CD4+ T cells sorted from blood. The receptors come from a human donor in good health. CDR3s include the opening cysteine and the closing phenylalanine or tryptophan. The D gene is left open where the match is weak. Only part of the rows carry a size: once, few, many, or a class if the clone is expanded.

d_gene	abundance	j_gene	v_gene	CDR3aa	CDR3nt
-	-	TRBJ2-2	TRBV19	CASSIGPNTGELFF	TGTGCCAGTAGTATCGGCCCGAACACCGGGGAGCTGTTTTTT
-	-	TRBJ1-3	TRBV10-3	CAISPDSSGNTIYF	TGTGCCATCAGCCCGGACAGCTCTGGAAACACCATATATTTT
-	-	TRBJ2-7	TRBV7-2	CASSLVAVYEQYF	TGTGCCAGCAGCTTAGTGGCGGTCTACGAGCAGTACTTC
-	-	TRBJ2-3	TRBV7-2	CASSLLSSSTDTQYF	TGTGCCAGCAGCTTACTGTCCTCCTCCACAGATACGCAGTATTTT
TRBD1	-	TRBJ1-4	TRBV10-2	CASSETGQAYNEKLFF	TGCGCCAGCAGTGAGACCGGACAGGCGTATAATGAAAAACTGTTTTTT
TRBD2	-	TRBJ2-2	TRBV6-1	CASSELAGLGGELFF	TGTGCCAGCAGTGAACTAGCGGGGCTCGGCGGGGAGCTGTTTTTT
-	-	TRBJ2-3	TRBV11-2	CASSLDQTADTQYF	TGTGCCAGCAGCTTGGACCAGACAGCAGATACGCAGTATTTT
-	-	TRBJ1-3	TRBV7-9	CASSSGGQHSGNTIYF	TGTGCCAGCAGCTCCGGCGGACAACACTCTGGAAACACCATATATTTT
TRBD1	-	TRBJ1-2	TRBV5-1	CASSPYRQGPVYGYTF	TGCGCCAGCAGCCCCTACCGACAGGGGCCGGTCTATGGCTACACCTTC
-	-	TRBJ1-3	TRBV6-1	CASSGQGNTIYF	TGTGCCAGCAGTGGGCAGGGGAACACCATATATTTT
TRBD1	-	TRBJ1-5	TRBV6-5	CASSNRGSNQPQHF	TGTGCCAGCAGTAACAGGGGTAGCAATCAGCCCCAGCATTTT
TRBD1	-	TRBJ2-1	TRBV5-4	CASSHNPRDRGNEQFF	TGTGCCAGCAGCCACAACCCCCGGGACAGGGGAAATGAGCAGTTCTTC
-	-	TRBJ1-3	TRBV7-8	CASSLASRAGNTIYF	TGTGCCAGCAGCTTAGCCTCACGAGCTGGAAACACCATATATTTT
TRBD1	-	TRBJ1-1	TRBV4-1	CASSRLGQGGEAFF	TGCGCCAGCAGCCGTCTGGGACAGGGAGGTGAAGCTTTCTTT
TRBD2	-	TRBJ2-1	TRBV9	CASSVPGGRYNEQFF	TGTGCCAGCAGCGTGCCGGGAGGGCGGTACAATGAGCAGTTCTTC
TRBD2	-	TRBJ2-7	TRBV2	CASSAGTSIYEQYF	TGTGCCAGCAGCGCTGGGACTAGCATCTACGAGCAGTACTTC
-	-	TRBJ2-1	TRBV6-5	CASSYSLSGEMGEQFF	TGTGCCAGCAGTTACTCCCTGAGCGGAGAAATGGGTGAGCAGTTCTTC
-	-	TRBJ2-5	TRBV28	CASSFREPRTQYF	TGTGCCAGCAGTTTCAGGGAGCCAAGGACCCAGTACTTC
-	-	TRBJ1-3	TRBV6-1	CASSERNTIYF	TGTGCCAGCAGTGAAAGAAACACCATATATTTT
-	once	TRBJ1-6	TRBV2	CASRKGTTEGSPLHF	TGTGCCAGCCGAAAGGGAACAACCGAGGGATCACCCCTCCACTTT
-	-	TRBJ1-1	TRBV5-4	CASSLGEGGFTEAFF	TGTGCCAGCAGCTTGGGCGAGGGGGGATTCACTGAAGCTTTCTTT
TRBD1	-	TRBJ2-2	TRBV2	CASRGDHRGRTGELFF	TGTGCCAGCAGGGGGGATCACAGGGGCCGAACCGGGGAGCTGTTTTTT
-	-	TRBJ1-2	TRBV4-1	CASSQESGGYTF	TGCGCCAGCAGCCAAGAATCGGGGGGCTACACCTTC
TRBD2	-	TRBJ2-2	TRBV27	CASMGWSGGYGELFF	TGTGCCAGCATGGGCTGGAGCGGGGGATACGGGGAGCTGTTTTTT
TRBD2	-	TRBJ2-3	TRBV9	CASSVASGSGDTQYF	TGTGCCAGCAGCGTAGCAAGCGGGAGTGGGGATACGCAGTATTTT
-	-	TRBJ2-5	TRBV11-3	CASSLEGRLFQETQYF	TGTGCCAGCAGCTTAGAGGGACGGCTTTTCCAAGAGACCCAGTACTTC
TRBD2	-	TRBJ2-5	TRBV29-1	CSVEGQLAGGETQYF	TGCAGCGTTGAAGGCCAGCTGGCGGGAGGGGAGACCCAGTACTTC
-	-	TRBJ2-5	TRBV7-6	CASSLDRQETQYF	TGTGCCAGCAGCTTAGACAGACAAGAGACCCAGTACTTC
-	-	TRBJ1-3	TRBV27	CASSSRAFAGNTIYF	TGTGCCAGCAGCTCCAGGGCCTTCGCTGGAAACACCATATATTTT
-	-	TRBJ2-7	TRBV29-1	CSVEVETYEQYF	TGCAGCGTTGAGGTAGAAACGTACGAGCAGTACTTC
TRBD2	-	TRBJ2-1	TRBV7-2	CASRDLLAGAGEQFF	TGTGCCAGCAGGGACCTACTAGCGGGAGCAGGTGAGCAGTTCTTC
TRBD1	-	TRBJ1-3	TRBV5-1	CASRRDRGAVGNTIYF	TGCGCCAGCAGACGAGACAGGGGCGCAGTTGGAAACACCATATATTTT
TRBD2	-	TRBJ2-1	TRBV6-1	CASLRTSFYNEQFF	TGTGCCAGCCTACGGACTAGCTTCTACAATGAGCAGTTCTTC
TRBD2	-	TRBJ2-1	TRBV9	CASSKSGSSYNEQFF	TGTGCCAGCAGCAAGAGCGGGAGTTCCTACAATGAGCAGTTCTTC
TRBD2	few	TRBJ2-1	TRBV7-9	CASSLGLAGGNEQFF	TGTGCCAGCAGCTTAGGACTAGCGGGAGGTAATGAGCAGTTCTTC
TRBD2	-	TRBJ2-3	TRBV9	CASSGAGTAGLAYRDTQYF	TGTGCCAGCAGCGGAGCCGGGACGGCGGGACTAGCCTATAGAGATACGCAGTATTTT
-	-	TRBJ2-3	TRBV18	CASSPGGRSTDTQYF	TGTGCCAGCTCACCTGGTGGGAGAAGCACAGATACGCAGTATTTT
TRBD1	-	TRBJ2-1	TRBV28	CASSPEQGYNNEQFF	TGTGCCAGCAGCCCTGAACAGGGGTACAACAATGAGCAGTTCTTC
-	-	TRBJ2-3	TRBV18	CASSTSDSTDTQYF	TGTGCCAGCTCAACCTCTGATAGCACAGATACGCAGTATTTT
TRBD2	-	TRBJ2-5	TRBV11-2	CASSLVSGSWTGETQYF	TGTGCCAGCAGCTTAGTTAGCGGGAGCTGGACGGGGGAGACCCAGTACTTC
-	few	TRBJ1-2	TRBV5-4	CASSSGQLRYGYTF	TGTGCCAGCAGCTCCGGACAGCTGAGATATGGCTACACCTTC
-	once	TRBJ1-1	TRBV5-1	CASSLQNHRDPLNTEAFF	TGCGCCAGCAGCTTACAAAATCACCGGGACCCCTTGAACACTGAAGCTTTCTTT
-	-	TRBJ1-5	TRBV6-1	CASSEISGSVGQPQHF	TGTGCCAGCAGTGAAATTAGCGGGTCGGTAGGTCAGCCCCAGCATTTT
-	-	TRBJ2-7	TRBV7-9	CASSLTSGEQYF	TGTGCCAGCAGCTTAACTAGTGGGGAGCAGTACTTC
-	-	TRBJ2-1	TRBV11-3	CASSLKLPVSGSYNEQFF	TGTGCCAGCAGCTTAAAGTTGCCTGTTAGCGGTTCCTACAATGAGCAGTTCTTC
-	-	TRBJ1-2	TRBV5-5	CASSLEDYGYTF	TGTGCCAGCAGCTTGGAAGACTATGGCTACACCTTC
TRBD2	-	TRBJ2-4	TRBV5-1	CASSWGLAGGPNIQYF	TGCGCCAGCAGCTGGGGACTAGCGGGAGGGCCGAACATTCAGTACTTC
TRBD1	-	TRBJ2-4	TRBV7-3	CASSLTGGGGKNIQYF	TGTGCCAGCAGCCTGACAGGGGGCGGTGGCAAAAACATTCAGTACTTC
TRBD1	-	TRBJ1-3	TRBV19	CASSKTGANTIYF	TGTGCCAGTAGCAAGACAGGGGCGAACACCATATATTTT
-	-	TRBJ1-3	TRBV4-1	CASSHLGQRLGNTIYF	TGCGCCAGCAGCCACTTGGGCCAGCGCCTTGGAAACACCATATATTTT
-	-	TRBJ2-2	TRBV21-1	CASSKVQGADTGELFF	TGTGCCAGCAGCAAAGTCCAGGGGGCTGACACCGGGGAGCTGTTTTTT
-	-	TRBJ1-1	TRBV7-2	CASSLFGTNTEAFF	TGTGCCAGCAGCTTATTTGGGACGAACACTGAAGCTTTCTTT
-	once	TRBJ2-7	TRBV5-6	CASSHGISYEQYF	TGTGCCAGCAGCCACGGGATCTCCTACGAGCAGTACTTC
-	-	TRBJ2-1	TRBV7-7	CASSLRIDGNEQFF	TGTGCTAGCAGCTTGCGGATAGATGGCAATGAGCAGTTCTTC
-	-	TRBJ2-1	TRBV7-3	CASRDSGVNEQFF	TGTGCCAGCAGGGACTCGGGGGTAAATGAGCAGTTCTTC
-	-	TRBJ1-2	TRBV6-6	CASRDGTSYGYTF	TGTGCCAGCAGGGACGGGACAAGCTATGGCTACACCTTC